The 23 T cell receptor beta chains below all came from one sample that was sequenced in a study of T cell changes during pregnancy in multiple sclerosis. Produced via immunoSEQ multiplex PCR; TCRdb's table is partial and in-frame only. The sample records tens of thousands of clones, 92% being singletons. The source material was CD4+ T cells from peripheral blood mononuclear cells, sampled after pregnancy. These receptors originate from a female donor with multiple sclerosis, enrolled in a pregnancy study.

This clone appeared a few times. This chain links TRBV21-1 with TRBJ1-6; the DNA was not used to check the table's D call, TRBD1. TRBV21-1 constitutes a pseudogene. The CDR3 has 16 residues. CDR3 bases: TGTGCCAGCCCCGACAGGGGTAGCTCCTATAATTCACCCCTCCACTTT. Translation gives CASPDRGSSYNSPLHF.

The rearrangement joins TRBV7-3 to TRBJ2-1; 11 bases line up with TRBD1. The V segment lost 5 bases and the J segment 5 bases; nucleotides outside the gene matches: 2. Germline CDR1 SGHTA, CDR2 FQGTGA. The CDR3 has 14 residues. The CDR3 nucleotides read TGTGCCAGCAGCGGACAGGGGGCGGACAATGAGCAGTTCTTC. Protein product: CASSGQGADNEQFF.

The chain couples TRBV6-1 to TRBJ2-3, with TRBD2 as a possible D gene (6 bases). The CDR3 sequence is 15 residues long. With 4 bases removed from V and 4 bases from J, the gap between germline ends came to 15 bases. The V gene's germline CDR1 is MNHNS and CDR2 SASEGT. The CDR3 bases are TGTGCCAGCAGTGTTAGGCGGGGAGCCTCAGATACGCAGTATTTT. Protein: CASSVRRGASDTQYF.

This chain connects TRBV6-5 to TRBJ2-7, with a weak D call TRBD1 (6 bases). V lost 1 base and J 6 bases, leaving 16 bases between the germline ends. The CDR3 totals 15 residues. CDR1 is MNHEY, CDR2 SVGAGI, per germline. CDR3 nucleotide sequence: TGTGCCAGCAGTTACTTGGGCAGGGGAGATTCCGAGCAGTACTTC. It yields the protein CASSYLGRGDSEQYF.

The chain employs TRBV6-5 and TRBJ2-7; D unclear. Per the germline V gene, CDR1 is MNHEY and CDR2 is SVGAGI. There are 16 residues in the CDR3. The V gene lost 0 bases and the J gene lost 2 bases, with 14 bases spanning the gap. CDR3 region: CASSYSSPGRPYEQYF. CDR3 nucleotides: TGTGCCAGCAGTTACTCGAGTCCAGGCCGACCCTACGAGCAGTACTTC.

The chain recombines TRBV7-2 with TRBJ1-1; maybe TRBD1 (5 bases). V lost 5 bases and J lost 6, with 13 bases in between. CDR1 SGHTA and CDR2 FQGNSA come from the germline V gene. The CDR3 loop spans 13 amino acids. The CDR3 loop reads CASSLEAGAEAFF. The CDR3 nucleotides are TGTGCCAGCAGCCTAGAGGCGGGGGCTGAAGCTTTCTTT.

This sequence joins TRBV6-5 and TRBJ1-1; a weak D match, TRBD1 (6 bases). Trimming took off 5 bases at V and 0 bases at J, with 13 bases between the two ends. CDR1 is MNHEY, CDR2 SVGAGI, per germline. CDR3 size: 15 residues. The CDR3 DNA reads TGTGCCAGCAGTCGGGGTGACAGGTTGAACACTGAAGCTTTCTTT. This codes for CASSRGDRLNTEAFF.

DNA for the CDR3: TGTGCCAGCAGCTTAGAAGACAGGTACTACGAGCAGTACTTC. This sequence encodes CASSLEDRYYEQYF. V is TRBV7-2 and J is TRBJ2-7; D is perhaps TRBD1 (6 bases). Germline V gene data show CDR1 as SGHTA and CDR2 as FQGNSA. Trimming took off 1 base at V and 3 bases at J, with 10 bases between the two ends. The CDR3 is 14 residues long.

The chain combines TRBV7-9 with TRBJ2-5, with TRBD1 identical over 9 bases. Trimming at V came to 4 bases and at J to 2 bases, leaving 8 bases not matched to a gene. The CDR3 sequence is 16 residues long. Germline CDR1 reads SEHNR; CDR2 reads FQNEAQ (reference sequence). The CDR3 loop reads CASSSKGDRAQETQYF. CDR3 sequence (DNA): TGTGCCAGCAGCTCCAAGGGGGACAGGGCTCAAGAGACCCAGTACTTC.

V is TRBV25-1 and J is TRBJ1-2, with a weak D call TRBD1 (5 bases). Germline V gene sequence: CDR1 MGHDK, CDR2 SYGVNS. Deletions cut 7 bases from V and 0 bases from J, with 9 bases between. This CDR3 comprises 13 residues. The CDR3 reads CASNGGTNYGYTF. The CDR3 nucleotides read TGTGCCAGCAACGGGGGAACTAACTATGGCTACACCTTC.

The V call is TRBV12-5, the J call TRBJ2-2; D is unresolved. Between the trimmed V and J ends, which lost 3 bases and 7 bases, there was a span of 6 bases. The CDR3 is 12 amino acids. CDR1 LGHNT and CDR2 FRNRAP come from the germline V gene. The CDR3 DNA reads TGTGCTAGTGGTTTACCGGTCGGGGAGCTGTTTTTT. Translating it yields CASGLPVGELFF.

The chain uses TRBV18 and TRBJ1-3; D unclear. Deletions cut 3 bases from V and 8 bases from J, with 8 bases between. CDR1 is KGHSH, CDR2 LQKENI, per germline. CDR3 length: 12 residues. CDR3: CASSPTEDTIYF. CDR3 nucleotide sequence: TGTGCCAGCTCACCCACCGAGGACACCATATATTTT.

CDR3 DNA sequence: TGTGCCAGCAGCTTACTAGCGGGGAGGGGCGAGCAGTTCTTC. Translating it yields CASSLLAGRGEQFF. V is TRBV7-3 and J is TRBJ2-1; 9 positions match TRBD2. Trimming cost V 2 bases and J 10 bases; bases outside gene matches: 6. The CDR3 is 14 amino acids. From germline, CDR1 is SGHTA and CDR2 FQGTGA.

The chain employs TRBV5-6 and TRBJ1-1; 9 positions match TRBD1. Trimming cost V 5 bases and J 5 bases; bases outside gene matches: 4. This CDR3 comprises 13 residues. Germline V lookup: CDR1 SGHDT, CDR2 YYEEEE. The CDR3 spells CASRGTGRTEAFF. CDR3 bases: TGTGCCAGCAGGGGGACAGGGAGGACTGAAGCTTTCTTT. Looking up the rest from reference TRBV5-6 and TRBJ1-1 gives the full variable domain: DAGVTQSPTHLIKTRGQQVTLRCSPKSGHDTVSWYQQALGQGPQFIFQYYEEEERQRGNFPDRFSGHQFPNYSSELNVNALLLGDSALYLCASRGTGRTEAFFGQGTRLTVV.

The chain carries TRBV7-2 and TRBJ2-2; possible D gene TRBD1, 7 bases. Germline values: CDR1 SGHTA, CDR2 FQGNSA. The germline V and J ends were trimmed by 3 bases and 8 bases, with 10 bases remaining between them. The CDR3 covers 13 residues. This CDR3 reads CASSLTGRGELFF. DNA of the CDR3: TGTGCCAGCAGCTTGACAGGGAGGGGGGAGCTGTTTTTT.

This clone was counted once. The chain employs TRBV7-3 and TRBJ2-6; D gene unclear. The CDR3 length is 15 residues. V was shortened by 2 bases and J by 0 bases, with 5 bases between the two germline ends. The germline CDR1 and CDR2 sequences are SGHTA and FQGTGA. The CDR3 is CASSLSLSGANVLTF. DNA for the CDR3: TGTGCCAGCAGCTTATCCCTCTCTGGGGCCAACGTCCTGACTTTC. Full variable domain (remainder filled in from reference TRBV7-3 and TRBJ2-6): GAGVSQTPSNKVTEKGKYVELRCDPISGHTALYWYRQSLGQGPEFLIYFQGTGAADDSGLPNDRFFAVRPEGSVSTLKIQRTERGDSAVYLCASSLSLSGANVLTFGAGSRLTVL.

V is TRBV9 and J is TRBJ2-2, with TRBD2 identical over 11 bases. V was pared by 2 bases and J by 0 bases, with 3 bases of the junction left unmatched. CDR1 SGDLS and CDR2 YYNGEE come from the germline V gene. The CDR3 runs 17 residues. The CDR3 spells CASSVLSGGANTGELFF. The CDR3 DNA reads TGTGCCAGCAGCGTTCTTAGCGGGGGGGCGAACACCGGGGAGCTGTTTTTT. The full variable domain, with the rest looked up from reference TRBV9 and TRBJ2-2, is DSGVTQTPKHLITATGQRVTLRCSPRSGDLSVYWYQQSLDQGLQFLIQYYNGEERAKGNILERFSAQQFPDLHSELNLSSLELGDSALYFCASSVLSGGANTGELFFGEGSRLTVL.

This rearrangement joins TRBV6-5 to TRBJ1-3, with 9 bases lining up with TRBD1. This CDR3 is built from 15 residues. The germline gives CDR1 MNHEY, CDR2 SVGAGI. The V and J ends lost 5 bases and 4 bases, in that order; junction bases with no gene match: 6. DNA of the CDR3: TGTGCCAGCAGTCGCAGGACAGGGGTCGGAAACACCATATATTTT. Translation: CASSRRTGVGNTIYF.

V gene TRBV7-9 combines with J gene TRBJ2-2, with D perhaps TRBD1 (5 bases). This CDR3 has 16 amino acids. Between the trimmed V and J ends, which lost 4 bases and 0 bases, there was a span of 12 bases. Germline V gene sequence: CDR1 SEHNR, CDR2 FQNEAQ (reference sequence). The CDR3 spells CASSSHRSANTGELFF. The CDR3 region has the DNA TGTGCCAGCAGCTCGCACAGGAGCGCGAACACCGGGGAGCTGTTTTTT.

The V gene is TRBV4-3, the J gene TRBJ1-6; 7 bases are a match to TRBD1. Trimming removed 4 bases from V and 7 bases from J; junction bases left unmatched: 7. The germline V gene encodes CDR1 LGHNA and CDR2 YSLEER. The CDR3 has 15 residues. CDR3 nucleotides: TGCGCCAGCAGCCTATCAAGACAGGGCAATTCACCCCTCCACTTT. Residues: CASSLSRQGNSPLHF.

The genes are TRBV4-1 and TRBJ1-2, with D maybe TRBD1 (6 bases). V was cut by 0 bases and J by 7 bases, with 9 bases left in between. The germline gives CDR1 MGHRA, CDR2 YSYEKL. The CDR3 consists of 13 residues. Written as DNA, the CDR3 is TGCGCCAGCAGCCAAGAAGTAGGGGGTGGCTACACCTTC. It translates to CASSQEVGGGYTF.

The gene calls are TRBV11-2 and TRBJ2-2; unclear D gene. Between the trimmed V and J ends, which lost 1 base and 2 bases, there was a span of 11 bases. The germline CDR1 and CDR2 sequences are SGHAT and FQNNGV. The CDR3 spans 16 residues. The CDR3 nucleotides read TGTGCCAGCAGCTTAGTAGGTGGGCGAAACACCGGGGAGCTGTTTTTT. Translated: CASSLVGGRNTGELFF. Looking up the rest from reference TRBV11-2 and TRBJ2-2 gives the full variable domain: EAGVAQSPRYKIIEKRQSVAFWCNPISGHATLYWYQQILGQGPKLLIQFQNNGVVDDSQLPKDRFSAERLKGVDSTLKIQPAKLEDSAVYLCASSLVGGRNTGELFFGEGSRLTVL.

The CDR3 sequence: CASRSRGGTWTEAFF. The CDR3 DNA sequence: TGTGCCAGTAGAAGCAGGGGTGGGACCTGGACTGAAGCTTTCTTT. The chain uses TRBV19 and TRBJ1-1; tentative D call: TRBD1 (6 bases). V was trimmed by 6 bases and J by 5 bases, leaving 19 bases between them. Per germline, CDR1 LNHDA and CDR2 SQIVND (reference sequence). The CDR3 loop spans 15 amino acids.